The text below deals with one T cell receptor (beta chain). The sample comes from a study of blood T cell repertoires in COVID-19. V gave up 3 bases and J gave up 0 bases, with 20 bases separating them. In germline, CDR1 is SQVTM, CDR2 ANQGSEA. The CDR3 is made up of 17 amino acids. It was during active infection that Seattle patients were enrolled and then longitudinally followed. Data came from immunoSEQ multiplex PCR; TCRdb stores just in-frame clones and leaves some out. The sample lists tens of thousands of clones; 80% to 90% were seen once. V usage is TRBV29-1 and J usage is TRBJ1-2; tentative D call: TRBD1 (5 bases). Sequenced: peripheral blood. The clonotype originates from a man between 50 and 59 years old with COVID-19, enrolled during active disease. CDR3 loop: CSVEARASLGANYGYTF. Written as DNA, the CDR3 is TGCAGCGTTGAGGCAAGGGCTTCCCTAGGGGCTAACTATGGCTACACCTTC.